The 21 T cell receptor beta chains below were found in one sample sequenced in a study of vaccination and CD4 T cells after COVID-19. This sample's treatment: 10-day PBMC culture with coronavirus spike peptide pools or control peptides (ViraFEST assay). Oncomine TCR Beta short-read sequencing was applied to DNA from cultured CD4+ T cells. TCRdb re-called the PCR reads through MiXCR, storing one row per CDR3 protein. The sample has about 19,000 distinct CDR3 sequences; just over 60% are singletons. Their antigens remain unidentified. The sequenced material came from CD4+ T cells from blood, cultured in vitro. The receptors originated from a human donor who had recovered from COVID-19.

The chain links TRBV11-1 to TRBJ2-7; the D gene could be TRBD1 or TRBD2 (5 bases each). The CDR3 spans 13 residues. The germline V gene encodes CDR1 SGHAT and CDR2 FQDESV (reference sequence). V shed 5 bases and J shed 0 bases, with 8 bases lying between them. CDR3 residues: CASSGDASYEQYF. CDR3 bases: TGTGCCAGCAGCGGGGACGCCTCCTACGAGCAGTACTTC.

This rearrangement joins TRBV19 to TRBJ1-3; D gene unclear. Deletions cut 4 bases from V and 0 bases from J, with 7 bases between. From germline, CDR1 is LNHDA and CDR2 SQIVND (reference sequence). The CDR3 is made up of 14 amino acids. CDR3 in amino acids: CASSKITSGNTIYF. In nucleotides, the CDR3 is TGTGCCAGTAGTAAGATTACCTCTGGAAACACCATATATTTT.

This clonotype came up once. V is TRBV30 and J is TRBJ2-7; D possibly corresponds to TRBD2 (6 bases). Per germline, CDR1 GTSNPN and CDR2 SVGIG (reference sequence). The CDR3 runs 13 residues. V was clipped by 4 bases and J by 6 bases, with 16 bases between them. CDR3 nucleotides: TGTGCCTGGATTGGCGGGATGAATGGCGAGCAGTACTTC. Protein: CAWIGGMNGEQYF.

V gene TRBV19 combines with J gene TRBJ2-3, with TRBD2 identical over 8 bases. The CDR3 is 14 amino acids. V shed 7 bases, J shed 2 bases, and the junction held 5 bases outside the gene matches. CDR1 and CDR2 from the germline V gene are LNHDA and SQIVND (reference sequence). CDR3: CASKLAAHTDTQYF. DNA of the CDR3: TGTGCCAGTAAACTAGCGGCCCACACAGATACGCAGTATTTT.

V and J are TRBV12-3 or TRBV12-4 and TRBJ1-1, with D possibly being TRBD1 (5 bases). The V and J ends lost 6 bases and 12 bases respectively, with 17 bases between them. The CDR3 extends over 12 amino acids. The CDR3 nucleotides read TGTGCCAGCAGCCCGGCGTCAGGGCGAACTTTCTTT. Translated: CASSPASGRTFF.

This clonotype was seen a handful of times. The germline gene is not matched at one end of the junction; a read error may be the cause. CDR3 amino acids: CASSSSGGTQYF. CDR3 sequence (DNA): TGTGCTAGCAGCTCCTCAGGCGGGACCCAGTACTTC. J is TRBJ2-5 and V is TRBV7-7; no reliable D call. CDR3 length: 12 amino acids. From germline, CDR1 is SSHAT and CDR2 FNYEAQ (reference sequence).

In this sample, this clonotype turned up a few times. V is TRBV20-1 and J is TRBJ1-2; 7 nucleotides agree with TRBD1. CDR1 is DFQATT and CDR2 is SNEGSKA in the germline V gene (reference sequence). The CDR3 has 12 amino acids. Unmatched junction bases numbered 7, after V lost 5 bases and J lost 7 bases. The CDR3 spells CSAEVRGGGYTF. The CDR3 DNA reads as TGCAGTGCTGAGGTCAGGGGGGGTGGCTACACCTTC.

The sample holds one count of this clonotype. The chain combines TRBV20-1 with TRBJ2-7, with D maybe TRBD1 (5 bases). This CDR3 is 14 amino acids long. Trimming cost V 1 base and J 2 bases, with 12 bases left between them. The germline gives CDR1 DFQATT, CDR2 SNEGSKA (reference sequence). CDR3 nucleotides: TGCAGTGCTAGAGTTGCCGCAGGGACCTACGAGCAGTACTTC. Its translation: CSARVAAGTYEQYF.

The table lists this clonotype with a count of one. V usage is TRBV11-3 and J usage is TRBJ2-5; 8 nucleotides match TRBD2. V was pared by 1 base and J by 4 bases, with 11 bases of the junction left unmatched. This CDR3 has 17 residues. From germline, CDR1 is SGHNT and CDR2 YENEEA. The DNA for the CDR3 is TGTGCCAGCAGCTTAGGTTCTAGCGGGCACCATGGAGAGACCCAGTACTTC. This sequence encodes CASSLGSSGHHGETQYF.

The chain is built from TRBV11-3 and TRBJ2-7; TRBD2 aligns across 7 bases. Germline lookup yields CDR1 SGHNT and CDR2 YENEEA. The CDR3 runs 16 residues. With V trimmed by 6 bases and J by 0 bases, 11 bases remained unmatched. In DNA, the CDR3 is TGTGCCAGCAGTATTGGGTCGGGGGGTAGCTCCTACGAGCAGTACTTC. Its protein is CASSIGSGGSSYEQYF.

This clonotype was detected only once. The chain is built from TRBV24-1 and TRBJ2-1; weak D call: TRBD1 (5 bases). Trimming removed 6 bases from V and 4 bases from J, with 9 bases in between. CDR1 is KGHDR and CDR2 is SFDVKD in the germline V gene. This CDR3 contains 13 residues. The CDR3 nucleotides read TGTGCCACCAGTTCTGACAGTTACAATGAGCAGTTCTTC. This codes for CATSSDSYNEQFF.

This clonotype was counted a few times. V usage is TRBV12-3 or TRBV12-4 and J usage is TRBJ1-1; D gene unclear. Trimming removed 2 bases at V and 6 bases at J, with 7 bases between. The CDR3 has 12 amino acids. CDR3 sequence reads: CASSLLSSEAFF. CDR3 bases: TGTGCCAGCAGTTTACTTTCATCTGAAGCTTTCTTT.

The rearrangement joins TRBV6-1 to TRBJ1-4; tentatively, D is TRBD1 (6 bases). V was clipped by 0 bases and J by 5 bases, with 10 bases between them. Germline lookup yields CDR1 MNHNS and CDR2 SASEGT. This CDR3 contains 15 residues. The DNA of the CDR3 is TGTGCCAGCAGTGAAGCAGGGAGGGGGAATGAAAAACTGTTTTTT. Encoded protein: CASSEAGRGNEKLFF.

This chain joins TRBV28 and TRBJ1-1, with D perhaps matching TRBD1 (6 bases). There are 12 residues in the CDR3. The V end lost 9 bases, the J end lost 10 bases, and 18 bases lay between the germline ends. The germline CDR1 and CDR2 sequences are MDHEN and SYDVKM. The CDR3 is CASLWGPGGAFF. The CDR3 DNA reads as TGTGCCAGTTTGTGGGGGCCCGGTGGAGCTTTCTTT.

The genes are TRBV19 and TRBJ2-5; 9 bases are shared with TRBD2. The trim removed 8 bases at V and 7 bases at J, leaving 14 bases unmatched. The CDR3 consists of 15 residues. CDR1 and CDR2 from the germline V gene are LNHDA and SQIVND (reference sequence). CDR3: CASSKTGLAFATQYF. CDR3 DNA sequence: TGTGCCAGTTCGAAGACGGGACTAGCTTTTGCGACCCAGTACTTC.

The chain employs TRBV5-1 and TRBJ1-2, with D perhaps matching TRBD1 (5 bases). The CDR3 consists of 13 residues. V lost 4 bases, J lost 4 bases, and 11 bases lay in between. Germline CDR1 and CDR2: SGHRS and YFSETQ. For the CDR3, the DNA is TGCGCCAGCAGCCCGACAGAGAGCTATGGCTACACCTTC. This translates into CASSPTESYGYTF.

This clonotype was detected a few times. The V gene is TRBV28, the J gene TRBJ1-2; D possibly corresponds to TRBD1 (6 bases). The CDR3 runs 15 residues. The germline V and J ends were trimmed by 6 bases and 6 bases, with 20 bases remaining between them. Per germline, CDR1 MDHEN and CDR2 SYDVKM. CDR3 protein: CASREHGRGADGYTF. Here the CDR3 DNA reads TGTGCCAGCAGGGAGCATGGGAGGGGGGCGGATGGCTACACCTTC.

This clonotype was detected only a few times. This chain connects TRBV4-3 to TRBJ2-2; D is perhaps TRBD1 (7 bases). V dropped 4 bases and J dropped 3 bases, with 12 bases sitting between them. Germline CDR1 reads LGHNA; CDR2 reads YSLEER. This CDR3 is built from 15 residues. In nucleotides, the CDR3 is TGCGCCAGCAGCCCGGGGGACAGAGACACCGGGGAGCTGTTTTTT. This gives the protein CASSPGDRDTGELFF.

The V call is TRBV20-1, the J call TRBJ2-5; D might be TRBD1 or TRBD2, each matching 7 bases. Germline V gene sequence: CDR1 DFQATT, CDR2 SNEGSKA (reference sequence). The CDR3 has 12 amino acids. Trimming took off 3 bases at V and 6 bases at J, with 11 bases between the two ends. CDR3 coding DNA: TGCAGTGCTAGCAGGGGGGGACAGACCCAGTACTTC. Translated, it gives CSASRGGQTQYF.

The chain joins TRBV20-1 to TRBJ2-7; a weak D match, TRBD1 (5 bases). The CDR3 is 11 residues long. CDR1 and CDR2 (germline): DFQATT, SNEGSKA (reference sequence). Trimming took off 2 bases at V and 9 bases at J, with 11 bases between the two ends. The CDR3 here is CSARKGPGQYF. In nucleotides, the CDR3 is TGCAGTGCTAGAAAGGGGCCGGGGCAGTACTTC.

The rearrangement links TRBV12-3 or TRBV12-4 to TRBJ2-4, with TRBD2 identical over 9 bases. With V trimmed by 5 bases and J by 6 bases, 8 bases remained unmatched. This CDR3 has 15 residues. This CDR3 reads CASSLPGTSLNIQYF. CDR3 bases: TGTGCCAGCAGTCTGCCCGGGACTAGCCTAAACATTCAGTACTTC.